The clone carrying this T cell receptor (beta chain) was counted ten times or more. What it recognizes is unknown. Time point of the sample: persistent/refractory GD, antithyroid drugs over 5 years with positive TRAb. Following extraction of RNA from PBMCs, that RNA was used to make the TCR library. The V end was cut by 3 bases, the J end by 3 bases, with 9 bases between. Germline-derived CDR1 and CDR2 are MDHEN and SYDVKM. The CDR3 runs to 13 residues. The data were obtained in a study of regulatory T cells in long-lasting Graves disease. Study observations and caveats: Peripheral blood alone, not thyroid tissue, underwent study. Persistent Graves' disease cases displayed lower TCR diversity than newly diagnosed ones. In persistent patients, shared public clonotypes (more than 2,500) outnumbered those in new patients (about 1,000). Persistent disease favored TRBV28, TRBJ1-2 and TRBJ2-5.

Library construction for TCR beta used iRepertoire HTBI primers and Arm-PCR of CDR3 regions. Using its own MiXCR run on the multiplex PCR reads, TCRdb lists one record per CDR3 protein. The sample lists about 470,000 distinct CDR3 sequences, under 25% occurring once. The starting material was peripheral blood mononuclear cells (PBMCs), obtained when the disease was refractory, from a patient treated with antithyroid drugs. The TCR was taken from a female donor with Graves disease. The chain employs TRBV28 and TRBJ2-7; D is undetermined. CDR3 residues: CASSFRVGYEQYF. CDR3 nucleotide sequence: TGTGCCAGCAGTTTCCGGGTCGGCTACGAGCAGTACTTC.